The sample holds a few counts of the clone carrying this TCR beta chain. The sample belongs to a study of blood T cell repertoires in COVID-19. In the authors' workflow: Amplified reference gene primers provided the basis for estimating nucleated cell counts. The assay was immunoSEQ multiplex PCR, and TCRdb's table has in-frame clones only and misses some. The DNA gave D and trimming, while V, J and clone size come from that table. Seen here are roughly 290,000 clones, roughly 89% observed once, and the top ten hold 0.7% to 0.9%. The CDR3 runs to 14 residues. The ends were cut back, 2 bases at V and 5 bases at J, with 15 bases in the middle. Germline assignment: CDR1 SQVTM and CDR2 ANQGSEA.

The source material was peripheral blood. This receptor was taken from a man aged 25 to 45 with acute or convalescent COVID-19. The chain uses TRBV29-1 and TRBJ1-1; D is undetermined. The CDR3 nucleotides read TGCAGCGTTGAAATTGGTGGAGGCGGGACTGAAGCTTTCTTT. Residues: CSVEIGGGGTEAFF.